This T cell receptor (beta chain) is from a study of cytomegalovirus exposure and HLA in healthy donors. General study results and limits: Association of roughly 18,000 TCR beta sequences with HLA alleles was found at 0.05 false discovery rate in a later analysis.

Everyone who donated was a healthy bone marrow donor. Trimming at V came to 10 bases and at J to 9 bases, leaving 12 bases not matched to a gene. From germline, CDR1 is MNHEY and CDR2 SVGAGI. The CDR3 runs to 15 residues. The PCR used 60 Vbeta and 13 Jbeta primers. Repertoires were generated with immunoSEQ multiplex PCR, while TCRdb's copy carries only in-frame clones and drops some. This sample lists approximately 52,000 clones; its ten largest clones have about 12%. With regard to this clone: Antigen specificity is unknown. The sample holds other DNA sequences that translate to the same CDR3.

The sequence derives from a woman aged 55-70 years in good health and CMV-seropositive. The rearrangement joins TRBV6-5 to TRBJ1-6; 10 bases align to TRBD1. The sequenced sample consisted of PBMCs. The CDR3 region is CATLGFGDRGSPLHF. The CDR3 DNA is TGTGCCACTTTGGGGTTCGGGGACAGGGGTTCACCCCTCCACTTT.